What follows are 26 T cell receptor beta chains derived from one specimen sequenced in a study of T cell clones after liver transplantation. The table came from immunoSEQ multiplex PCR; TCRdb's copy has only in-frame clones and leaves some out. The table has 72,000 or so clones, around four fifths seen once; the top ten hold over 2.5%. The sequencing used CD4+ T cells from blood, collected at the 22-month timepoint. The receptors stem from a human patient who received a liver transplant. Some of the T cells might come from the graft donor.

The chain links TRBV28 to TRBJ1-1; D remains unclear. Germline-derived CDR1 and CDR2 are MDHEN and SYDVKM. Trimming pared 5 bases from V and 2 bases from J, leaving 9 bases between. This CDR3 is built from 13 residues. CDR3 nucleotide sequence: TGTGCCAGCAGTCGGGTCTTTAACACTGAAGCTTTCTTT. Protein sequence: CASSRVFNTEAFF. The full variable domain, rest sourced from reference TRBV28 and TRBJ1-1, is DVKVTQSSRYLVKRTGEKVFLECVQDMDHENMFWYRQDPGLGLRLIYFSYDVKMKEKGDIPEGYSVSREKKERFSLILESASTNQTSMYLCASSRVFNTEAFFGQGTRLTVV.

With respect to this clone: This specimen includes other DNA sequences encoding the same CDR3. CDR3 amino acids: CASSPRLASTDTQYF. For the CDR3, the DNA is TGTGCCAGCAGTCCACGACTAGCGAGCACAGATACGCAGTATTTT. The chain has TRBV11-2 and TRBJ2-3, with 8 positions matching TRBD2. The CDR3 consists of 15 residues. The germline V gene has CDR1 SGHAT and CDR2 FQNNGV. Germline trimming cut 6 bases from V and 0 bases from J; bases unmatched to any gene: 5.

This clone was counted a single time. This sequence joins TRBV29-1 and TRBJ1-3, with D tentatively TRBD1 (5 bases). In germline, CDR1 is SQVTM, CDR2 ANQGSEA. Trimming left V 3 bases short and J 2 bases short, with 20 bases between. The CDR3 totals 17 residues. Written as DNA, the CDR3 is TGCAGCGTTGATACGTCCCAGGCCAGGGCGGCTGGAAACACCATATATTTT. It encodes CSVDTSQARAAGNTIYF.

This clone is a singleton in its sample. The CDR3 DNA is TGTGCCAGTGCGACAGGGGAAAGCACAGATACGCAGTATTTT. As protein: CASATGESTDTQYF. The gene calls are TRBV19 and TRBJ2-3; 8 bases line up with TRBD1. This CDR3 is 14 amino acids long. V lost 8 bases and J lost 0; bases outside the gene matches: 4. CDR1 is LNHDA, CDR2 SQIVND, per germline (reference sequence). Full variable domain (remainder filled in from reference TRBV19 and TRBJ2-3): DGGITQSPKYLFRKEGQNVTLSCEQNLNHDAMYWYRQDPGQGLRLIYYSQIVNDFQKGDIAEGYSVSREKKESFPLTVTSAQKNPTAFYLCASATGESTDTQYFGPGTRLTVL.

This clone has just one count. The chain carries TRBV7-9 and TRBJ1-2; D gene uncertain. This CDR3 has 13 amino acids. Germline V gene data show CDR1 as SEHNR and CDR2 as FQNEAQ (reference sequence). The V end lost 3 bases, the J end lost 7 bases, and 12 bases lay between the germline ends. The CDR3 loop is CASSFGELGGYTF. The CDR3 DNA follows: TGTGCCAGCAGCTTCGGGGAGCTGGGTGGCTACACCTTC.

The chain uses TRBV7-3 and TRBJ2-3; tentatively, D is TRBD2 (5 bases). CDR1 and CDR2 (germline): SGHTA, FQGTGA. The CDR3 loop spans 15 amino acids. Between the trimmed V and J ends, which lost 2 bases and 3 bases, there was a span of 12 bases. This CDR3 reads CASSLGRVETDTQYF. Here the CDR3 DNA reads TGTGCCAGCAGCTTAGGGCGGGTGGAGACAGATACGCAGTATTTT.

This clone was seen once. The J gene is TRBJ1-1, the V gene TRBV6-6, with 9 bases identical to TRBD1. Unmatched junction bases numbered 2, after V lost 3 bases and J lost 6 bases. Per germline, CDR1 MNHNY and CDR2 SVGAGI (reference sequence). This CDR3 is built from 13 residues. In DNA, the CDR3 is TGTGCCAGCAGTTATGGGACAGGGTCTGAAGCTTTCTTT. It translates to CASSYGTGSEAFF.

In this sample, this clone turned up a few times. V and J are TRBV7-9 and TRBJ2-7; D unclear. V was pared by 1 base and J by 0 bases, with 7 bases between. CDR3 length equals 14 residues. Germline CDR1 is SEHNR and CDR2 is FQNEAQ (reference sequence). CDR3 sequence reads: CASSLDSLSYEQYF. DNA for the CDR3: TGTGCCAGCAGCTTAGACTCCCTCTCCTACGAGCAGTACTTC. The full variable domain, its missing parts supplied by reference TRBV7-9 and TRBJ2-7, is DTGVSQNPRHKITKRGQNVTFRCDPISEHNRLYWYRQTLGQGPEFLTYFQNEAQLEKSRLLSDRFSAERPKGSFSTLEIQRTEQGDSAMYLCASSLDSLSYEQYFGPGTRLTVT.

The gene calls are TRBV6-1 and TRBJ1-1; D remains ambiguous. Trimming took off 2 bases at V and 4 bases at J, with 14 bases between the two ends. The CDR3 spans 15 residues. Germline V gives CDR1 MNHNS, CDR2 SASEGT. The CDR3 DNA sequence: TGTGCCAGCAGTGAATCCCCCGGATTTGGCACTGAAGCTTTCTTT. It yields the protein CASSESPGFGTEAFF.

This chain uses TRBV11-2 with TRBJ2-2; 7 bases line up with TRBD1. V shed 5 bases, J shed 3 bases, and the junction held 9 bases outside the gene matches. This CDR3 has 16 amino acids. CDR1 SGHAT and CDR2 FQNNGV come from the germline V gene. Here the CDR3 DNA reads TGTGCCAGCAGCCCCTCAGGGGGTAAGGACACCGGGGAGCTGTTTTTT. Its protein is CASSPSGGKDTGELFF. Full variable domain (rest looked up from reference TRBV11-2 and TRBJ2-2): EAGVAQSPRYKIIEKRQSVAFWCNPISGHATLYWYQQILGQGPKLLIQFQNNGVVDDSQLPKDRFSAERLKGVDSTLKIQPAKLEDSAVYLCASSPSGGKDTGELFFGEGSRLTVL.

The chain uses TRBV18 and TRBJ2-7, with TRBD2 matching over 13 bases. V dropped 2 bases and J dropped 4; count of bases not matched to a gene: 2. CDR1 and CDR2 from the germline V gene are KGHSH and LQKENI. The CDR3 contains 15 residues. The CDR3 nucleotides are TGTGCCAGCTCACCAGGACTAGCGGGAGCTTACGAGCAGTACTTC. This translates into CASSPGLAGAYEQYF.

The V gene is TRBV9, the J gene TRBJ2-2; no firm D call. The germline gives CDR1 SGDLS, CDR2 YYNGEE. The CDR3 spans 16 residues. The V and J ends lost 0 bases and 3 bases respectively, with 12 bases between them. The chain's CDR3 is CASSVDVDTYTGELFF. Written as DNA, the CDR3 is TGTGCCAGCAGCGTAGACGTAGACACTTACACCGGGGAGCTGTTTTTT.

The chain joins TRBV7-2 to TRBJ2-2; possible D gene TRBD2, 6 bases. Trimming left V 2 bases short and J 6 bases short, with 16 bases between. CDR1 and CDR2 from the germline V gene are SGHTA and FQGNSA. The length of the CDR3 is 16 residues. Here the CDR3 DNA reads TGTGCCAGCAGCTTATTCGGGAGATGGGAATCCGGGGAGCTGTTTTTT. Protein: CASSLFGRWESGELFF.

This rearrangement joins TRBV28 to TRBJ2-3, with 10 positions matching TRBD2. The CDR3 length is 15 residues. The V gene end was trimmed by 6 bases and the J gene end by 6 bases; junction bases not matched to a gene: 9. The germline gives CDR1 MDHEN, CDR2 SYDVKM. Written as DNA, the CDR3 is TGTGCCAGCAGACATCCTAGCGGGAGTTTGGATACGCAGTATTTT. Amino acid sequence: CASRHPSGSLDTQYF.

The V call is TRBV2, the J call TRBJ2-2, with D possibly being TRBD1 or TRBD2 (6 bases each). Germline lookup yields CDR1 SNHLY and CDR2 FYNNEI. This CDR3 comprises 17 residues. Trimming took off 2 bases at V and 6 bases at J, with 19 bases between the two ends. The CDR3 DNA reads TGTGCCAGCAGTGAAAGGCCCCGGACAAGGGGGGCCGGGGAGCTGTTTTTT. Translation gives CASSERPRTRGAGELFF.

The chain has TRBV6-6 and TRBJ1-5; D remains unclear. The V end lost 6 bases, the J end lost 10 bases, and 13 bases lay between the germline ends. CDR1 is MNHNY and CDR2 is SVGAGI in the germline V gene (reference sequence). The CDR3 totals 12 residues. Written as DNA, the CDR3 is TGTGCCAGCAGCTCGGGGTCTTTTCCCCAGCATTTT. The encoded protein is CASSSGSFPQHF.

The V gene is TRBV6-6, the J gene TRBJ2-7, with D uncertain. The CDR3 is 10 residues long. Germline CDR1 MNHNY, CDR2 SVGAGI (reference sequence). With 5 bases removed from V and 3 bases from J, the gap between germline ends came to 2 bases. Written as DNA, the CDR3 is TGTGCCAGCAGTAACTACGAGCAGTACTTC. Its translation is CASSNYEQYF.

V gene TRBV18 combines with J gene TRBJ1-1; 7 nucleotides line up with TRBD1. The germline gives CDR1 KGHSH, CDR2 LQKENI. The length of the CDR3 is 15 residues. V shed 6 bases, J shed 0 bases, and the junction held 7 bases outside the gene matches. The chain's CDR3 is CASSLGQNLNTEAFF. CDR3 DNA: TGTGCCAGCTCTCTGGGACAGAACCTGAACACTGAAGCTTTCTTT.

This clone was seen a single time. The rearrangement uses TRBV7-9 and TRBJ2-7; the D is unclear. V shed 3 bases and J shed 1 base, with 7 bases lying between them. The CDR3 totals 13 residues. Looked up from germline, CDR1 is SEHNR and CDR2 is FQNEAQ (reference sequence). Here the CDR3 reads CASSLVPSYEQYF. In DNA, the CDR3 is TGTGCCAGCAGCTTGGTGCCTTCCTACGAGCAGTACTTC.

The V call is TRBV28, the J call TRBJ1-2; 7 bases are a match to TRBD1. The V segment lost 6 bases and the J segment 4 bases; nucleotides outside the gene matches: 8. CDR3 size: 14 residues. CDR1 is MDHEN, CDR2 SYDVKM, per germline. The CDR3, as DNA: TGTGCCAGCAGGCCACTGGGACAGACCTATGGCTACACCTTC. Translation gives CASRPLGQTYGYTF.

Only a few counts were recorded for this clone. The genes are TRBV21-1 and TRBJ2-2; the table assigns TRBD2, which was not confirmed against the DNA. TRBV21-1 is a known pseudogene. CDR3 size: 16 residues. The CDR3 nucleotides read TGTGCCAGCAGCAAAGTAGACCTAGCTGGGTCCGGGGAGCTGTTTTTT. Translating it yields CASSKVDLAGSGELFF.

This chain uses TRBV29-1 with TRBJ1-1, with a weak D call TRBD1 (6 bases). V gave up 7 bases and J gave up 2 bases, with 20 bases separating them. The length of the CDR3 is 15 residues. Germline values: CDR1 SQVTM, CDR2 ANQGSEA. The CDR3 DNA is TGCAGCGCCGATCCGGACAGAGGAATTAACACTGAAGCTTTCTTT. Translating it yields CSADPDRGINTEAFF. Based on the CDR3 plus reference TRBV29-1 and TRBJ1-1, the full variable domain is SAVISQKPSRDICQRGTSLTIQCQVDSQVTMMFWYRQQPGQSLTLIATANQGSEATYESGFVIDKFPISRPNLTFSTLTVSNMSPEDSSIYLCSADPDRGINTEAFFGQGTRLTVV.

J is TRBJ2-2 and V is TRBV27, with 7 bases that match TRBD2. The germline V gene encodes CDR1 MNHEY and CDR2 SMNVEV (reference sequence). The CDR3 is made up of 13 amino acids. J was trimmed by 1 base and V by 7 bases; bases with no gene match: 0. CDR3 residues: CASTSGNTGELFF. CDR3 nucleotides: TGTGCCAGCACTAGCGGGAACACCGGGGAGCTGTTTTTT.

This clone was seen more than once but under ten times. The genes are TRBV2 and TRBJ1-3; D remains unclear. Germline assignment: CDR1 SNHLY and CDR2 FYNNEI. The CDR3 is 15 amino acids. Trimming took 4 bases from V and 1 from J, leaving 11 bases between them. The CDR3 DNA reads as TGTGCCAGCAGTGGCCTGAGGCAGTCTGGAAACACCATATATTTT. Residues: CASSGLRQSGNTIYF.

The chain has TRBV18 and TRBJ2-5; no firm D call. V lost 0 bases to trimming and J lost 2 bases, with 10 bases between them. CDR3 length: 15 residues. Per the germline V gene, CDR1 is KGHSH and CDR2 is LQKENI. The CDR3 bases are TGTGCCAGCTCACCACCGTCCCTAGGGCAAGAGACCCAGTACTTC. The encoded protein is CASSPPSLGQETQYF.

The chain couples TRBV4-2 to TRBJ1-1; 7 bases map to TRBD1. The trim removed 4 bases at V and 3 bases at J, leaving 8 bases unmatched. Looked up from germline, CDR1 is LGHNA and CDR2 is YNFKEQ. This CDR3 spans 15 amino acids. CDR3 DNA sequence: TGTGCCAGCAGCCGACCTAATCAGGGGGACACTGAAGCTTTCTTT. It yields the protein CASSRPNQGDTEAFF.